Presented here are 6 T cell receptor beta chains from one specimen sequenced in a study of blood T cell repertoires in COVID-19. Here immunoSEQ multiplex PCR was the method, and the copy in TCRdb shows in-frame clones only, minus some. Of about 100,000 clones detected, 60% to 85% appear once; the ten largest clones hold around a sixth. Specimen: peripheral blood. These TCRs come from a woman of 80 years or more with active or convalescent COVID-19.

The gene calls are TRBV5-1 and TRBJ2-5, with 10 bases lining up with TRBD1. The CDR3 is 14 residues long. The germline gives CDR1 SGHRS, CDR2 YFSETQ. V lost 4 bases to trimming and J lost 5 bases; unmatched junction nucleotides: 5. In nucleotides, the CDR3 is TGCGCCAGCAGCCCGACAGGGGGCGCGGAGACCCAGTACTTC. Translating it yields CASSPTGGAETQYF.

Remarks on this clone: Other DNA sequences in the sample encode the same CDR3. The chain joins TRBV20-1 to TRBJ1-5; 7 bases match TRBD1. The V gene's germline CDR1 is DFQATT and CDR2 SNEGSKA (reference sequence). The V and J ends lost 3 bases and 2 bases, in that order; junction bases with no gene match: 1. The CDR3 is 13 residues long. The CDR3 region is CSASTGGNQPQHF. CDR3 sequence (DNA): TGCAGTGCTAGTACAGGGGGCAATCAGCCCCAGCATTTT.

This chain uses TRBV11-2 with TRBJ2-3; perhaps TRBD2 as D (6 bases). The V gene lost 5 bases and the J gene lost 0 bases, with 9 bases spanning the gap. This CDR3 is 14 amino acids long. Germline V gene data show CDR1 as SGHAT and CDR2 as FQNNGV. This chain's CDR3 is CASSMGLSTDTQYF. The CDR3, as DNA: TGTGCCAGCAGCATGGGACTTAGCACAGATACGCAGTATTTT.

This sequence joins TRBV7-8 and TRBJ2-3; 7 nucleotides agree with TRBD1. Germline CDR1 SGHVS, CDR2 FQNEAQ. CDR3 length: 15 amino acids. V lost 5 bases to trimming and J lost 4 bases; unmatched junction nucleotides: 9. The CDR3 region is CASSRGDSTADTQYF. The CDR3 DNA reads TGTGCCAGCAGCCGAGGGGACAGCACCGCAGATACGCAGTATTTT.

V gene TRBV30 combines with J gene TRBJ2-1; D not certain. The ends were cut back, 0 bases at V and 4 bases at J, with 7 bases in the middle. Germline values: CDR1 GTSNPN, CDR2 SVGIG (reference sequence). This CDR3 is 13 amino acids long. CDR3 coding DNA: TGTGCCTGGAGTGTTAGCCATTACAATGAGCAGTTCTTC. Translation: CAWSVSHYNEQFF.

The J gene is TRBJ2-5, the V gene TRBV11-2; 10 bases align to TRBD1. V lost 5 bases and J lost 4; bases outside the gene matches: 7. CDR1 is SGHAT and CDR2 is FQNNGV in the germline V gene. This CDR3 is 15 amino acids long. The CDR3 DNA is TGTGCCAGCAGCCCCGGACAGGGGGGCGGAGAGACCCAGTACTTC. Translation: CASSPGQGGGETQYF.